The T cell receptor beta chain described here comes from a study of cytomegalovirus exposure and HLA in healthy donors. Study-level points and caveats: There were 150 or so TCR beta chains listed as cytomegalovirus-associated. Later analysis demonstrated an association between a missense DCLRE1C variant and TCR beta V- and J-gene trimming.

PCR was performed using 60 Vbeta and 13 Jbeta primers. Data came from immunoSEQ multiplex PCR; TCRdb stores just in-frame clones and leaves some out. The sample data list around 60,000 clones. As to this clone: Its antigen is unidentified.

Trimming cost V 4 bases and J 0 bases, with 5 bases left between them. The CDR3 has 13 residues. Germline V gene sequence: CDR1 MNHEY, CDR2 SVGAGI. Donors counted as nominally healthy when sampled, yet unrecorded immune exposures were likely. Input material: PBMCs. The chain links TRBV6-5 to TRBJ2-3, with no clear D. The sequence was obtained from a young woman in good health and CMV-seronegative. CDR3 nucleotide sequence: TGTGCCAGCAGTTGGAGTAGCACAGATACGCAGTATTTT. Its protein product is CASSWSSTDTQYF.